These 18 T cell receptor beta chains came from one sample sequenced in a study of naive and memory T cell subsets. No antigen is known for these receptors. Both TRBC1 and TRBC2 were covered by a beta constant-region primer of two equimolar oligonucleotides. Nested alpha and beta constant-region primers with the SP2 primer drove four PCR rounds on ligated cDNA. TCRdb processed the UMI-ligation and nested PCR reads anew with MiXCR; each CDR3 protein has one entry. In the table there are approximately 150,000 distinct CDR3 sequences, approximately 20% of which are singletons. Points from the study as a whole: Possibly reflecting memory cells re-expressing CD45RA, a few larger clonotypes occurred in naive repertoires, especially CD8.

Sequencing was performed on naive CD8+ T cells from blood. The receptors stem from a human donor in good health.

V gene TRBV24-1 combines with J gene TRBJ1-1; D is undetermined. This CDR3 is built from 15 residues. V dropped 3 bases and J dropped 4 bases, with 14 bases sitting between them. Per the germline V gene, CDR1 is KGHDR and CDR2 is SFDVKD. As DNA, the CDR3 is TGTGCCACCAGTGATACTGGTAAAGGGATCACTGAAGCTTTCTTT. It translates to CATSDTGKGITEAFF.

This chain uses TRBV29-1 with TRBJ1-6, with D maybe TRBD1 (5 bases). There are 10 residues in the CDR3. Germline V CDR1 and CDR2: SQVTM, ANQGSEA. V was cut by 6 bases and J by 9 bases, with 6 bases left in between. CDR3 amino acids: CSVQGSPLHF. CDR3 DNA: TGCAGCGTCCAGGGTTCACCCCTCCACTTT.

This clonotype was counted between two and nine times. This chain links TRBV11-2 with TRBJ2-1, with no clear D. The V and J ends lost 3 bases and 4 bases respectively, with 16 bases between them. CDR1 is SGHAT and CDR2 is FQNNGV in the germline V gene. CDR3 size: 16 residues. CDR3 sequence: CASSFAIGGRYNEQFF. DNA for the CDR3: TGTGCCAGCAGCTTCGCAATCGGCGGCCGATACAATGAGCAGTTCTTC.

A few counts support this clonotype. The V call is TRBV7-9, the J call TRBJ2-7, with a tentative D call TRBD1 (6 bases). There are 14 residues in the CDR3. From germline, CDR1 is SEHNR and CDR2 FQNEAQ (reference sequence). Trimming took off 3 bases at V and 2 bases at J, with 11 bases between the two ends. The CDR3 loop reads CASSLQGLTYEQYF. The CDR3 DNA reads TGTGCCAGCAGCTTGCAGGGGTTGACCTACGAGCAGTACTTC.

This clonotype appeared a few times. The genes are TRBV28 and TRBJ2-7; D may be TRBD1 or TRBD2 (5 bases each). The CDR3 runs 14 residues. Per germline, CDR1 MDHEN and CDR2 SYDVKM. V lost 5 bases and J 2 bases, leaving 13 bases between the germline ends. The CDR3 protein is CASSVRDGAYEQYF. The CDR3 nucleotides read TGTGCCAGCAGTGTTAGGGACGGAGCCTACGAGCAGTACTTC.

This clonotype was recorded a few times. This chain connects TRBV28 to TRBJ1-2; D remains ambiguous. CDR3 length: 13 amino acids. From germline, CDR1 is MDHEN and CDR2 SYDVKM. Trimming cost V 7 bases and J 4 bases, with 13 bases left between them. CDR3 amino acids: CASNVIRGYGYTF. The CDR3 DNA is TGTGCCAGCAATGTTATTCGGGGCTATGGCTACACCTTC.

The sample holds a few counts of this clonotype. This rearrangement joins TRBV12-3 or TRBV12-4 to TRBJ1-3, with 9 bases aligning to TRBD1. The CDR3 is 16 amino acids. V dropped 3 bases and J dropped 1; count of bases not matched to a gene: 4. In DNA, the CDR3 is TGTGCCAGCAGTTTCACCGGGACAGGGTCTGGAAACACCATATATTTT. Its protein product is CASSFTGTGSGNTIYF.

The rearrangement joins TRBV28 to TRBJ2-7; D is perhaps TRBD1 (5 bases). Germline lookup yields CDR1 MDHEN and CDR2 SYDVKM. The V end lost 1 base, the J end lost 1 base, and 14 bases lay between the germline ends. The CDR3 extends over 16 amino acids. The CDR3 loop is CASSLLDTPGSYEQYF. For the CDR3, the DNA is TGTGCCAGCAGTTTATTGGACACTCCCGGTTCCTACGAGCAGTACTTC.

The V call is TRBV7-2, the J call TRBJ1-6; tentatively, D is TRBD1 (6 bases). The V and J ends lost 1 base and 7 bases respectively, with 8 bases between them. Germline V gene sequence: CDR1 SGHTA, CDR2 FQGNSA. This CDR3 comprises 14 residues. The DNA of the CDR3 is TGTGCCAGCAGCTTAGTTCAGGGGAATTCACCCCTCCACTTT. The encoded protein is CASSLVQGNSPLHF.

The chain is built from TRBV28 and TRBJ2-5; TRBD1 matches 11 bases. With 7 bases clipped from V and 5 bases from J, the junction kept 9 bases outside the gene matches. The length of the CDR3 is 15 residues. CDR1 is MDHEN, CDR2 SYDVKM, per germline. CDR3 bases: TGTGCCAGCACCGCGGGACAGGGGGTTATGGAGACCCAGTACTTC. Its translation: CASTAGQGVMETQYF.

This clonotype was seen repeatedly, ten times or more. The V and J genes are TRBV9 and TRBJ2-7; tentatively, D is TRBD1 (5 bases). Looked up from germline, CDR1 is SGDLS and CDR2 is YYNGEE. The CDR3 spans 15 residues. Trimming took 0 bases from V and 3 from J, leaving 13 bases between them. The CDR3 nucleotides are TGTGCCAGCAGCGTAGGACAGATTTCCCTCTACGAGCAGTACTTC. Amino acids: CASSVGQISLYEQYF.

V and J are TRBV15 and TRBJ2-7, with D tentatively TRBD2 (5 bases). V lost 5 bases and J 3 bases, leaving 14 bases between the germline ends. Germline CDR1 is LNHNV and CDR2 is YYDKDF (reference sequence). This CDR3 has 14 residues. In DNA, the CDR3 is TGTGCCACCAGCGCTTCCCGTCGGGGCTACGAGCAGTACTTC. Its translation: CATSASRRGYEQYF.

The V call is TRBV4-1, the J call TRBJ2-2, with D possibly being TRBD2 (5 bases). Germline lookup yields CDR1 MGHRA and CDR2 YSYEKL. The V gene lost 1 base and the J gene lost 4 bases, with 10 bases spanning the gap. The CDR3 sequence is 15 residues long. The CDR3: CASSQVYAGTGELFF. The CDR3 nucleotides are TGCGCCAGCAGCCAAGTTTATGCGGGCACCGGGGAGCTGTTTTTT.

This clonotype was detected only a few times. The chain uses TRBV4-3 and TRBJ1-2, with no clear D. Germline CDR1 and CDR2: LGHNA and YSLEER. The germline V and J ends were trimmed by 2 bases and 3 bases, with 13 bases remaining between them. The CDR3 length is 15 residues. CDR3 sequence: CASSQRLLGDYGYTF. The CDR3 DNA sequence: TGCGCCAGCAGCCAAAGACTACTTGGTGACTATGGCTACACCTTC.

In its sample, this clonotype was seen a few times. With a much larger clone just one base away, this may be a read error. V usage is TRBV6-5 and J usage is TRBJ2-7; D remains ambiguous. The ends were cut back, 2 bases at V and 2 bases at J, with 1 base in the middle. CDR1 is MNHEY, CDR2 SVGAGI, per germline. This CDR3 has 11 residues. The CDR3 nucleotides are TGTGCCAGCAGTTACCCCTACGAGCAGTACTTC. Protein: CASSYPYEQYF.

In its sample, this clonotype was seen many times. V is TRBV21-1 and J is TRBJ2-3; the D call of TRBD1 is as the table states it, not checked on the DNA. TRBV21-1 is marked as a pseudogene. The CDR3 spans 14 residues. The CDR3 coding sequence is TGTGCCAGCACCAACGGCCCTGTCACAGATACGCAGTATTTT. Encoded protein: CASTNGPVTDTQYF.

This clonotype was seen a few times. The CDR3 DNA reads as TGTGCCAGCAGCTTAATCCCCAGCAATGAGCAGTTCTTC. This translates into CASSLIPSNEQFF. The J gene is TRBJ2-1, the V gene TRBV7-8; D not resolved. V lost 2 bases, J lost 6 bases, and 8 bases lay in between. The CDR3 covers 13 residues. Germline-derived CDR1 and CDR2 are SGHVS and FQNEAQ.

This clonotype was observed many times. This chain connects TRBV29-1 to TRBJ2-1; D is possibly TRBD1 (5 bases). CDR1 and CDR2 from the germline V gene are SQVTM and ANQGSEA. V was shortened by 3 bases and J by 4 bases, with 22 bases between the two germline ends. This CDR3 has 17 residues. The CDR3 DNA reads TGCAGCGTTGACTGGGCAGGGTTTAGCCCCCAATACAATGAGCAGTTCTTC. Translating gives CSVDWAGFSPQYNEQFF.